The sequence of this T cell receptor (beta chain) was determined in a study of blood T cell repertoires in COVID-19. Per the authors' pipeline: How many nucleated cells were present was estimated from reference gene primer amplification. The protocol was immunoSEQ multiplex PCR, while the TCRdb copy is restricted to in-frame clones and leaves out a portion. V, J and clone size were drawn from that table, and D and trimming were deduced from the DNA. The sample contains approximately 20,000 clones, roughly four fifths of which appear only once. This CDR3 comprises 14 residues. Germline V gives CDR1 SGHTA, CDR2 FQGNSA. V shed 6 bases and J shed 7 bases, with 17 bases lying between them.

Source material: peripheral blood. This rearrangement joins TRBV7-2 to TRBJ2-3, with a tentative D call TRBD2 (5 bases). The receptor's source is a man aged 65 to 79 with acute or convalescent COVID-19. The CDR3 nucleotides read TGTGCCAGCAGTAACTTGGAGGCGGCAAATACGCAGTATTTT. Its protein is CASSNLEAANTQYF. Drawing the rest from reference TRBV7-2 and TRBJ2-3, the complete variable domain is GAGVSQSPSNKVTEKGKDVELRCDPISGHTALYWYRQSLGQGLEFLIYFQGNSAPDKSGLPSDRFSAERTGGSVSTLTIQRTQQEDSAVYLCASSNLEAANTQYFGPGTRLTVL.